This is a list of T cell receptor beta chains from one sample in a study of shared clonotypes between healthy human individuals. Sequencing was performed with immunoSEQ multiplex PCR; in TCRdb, only in-frame clones are kept and a portion is missing. The sample has approximately 980,000 clones; around 80% are singletons. Input material: memory CD4+ T cells sorted from blood. These receptors all stem from a man aged 18 to 30 in good health. The CDR3 runs from the conserved cysteine through the conserved F or W. The D gene is left open where the match is weak. The size entry is marked missing in some rows and otherwise reads once, few, many or a size class.

TRBD1,TRBJ1-2,TRBV18,-,TGTGCCAGCTCACTAGGGACAGGCTATGGCTACACCTTC,CASSLGTGYGYTF
-,TRBJ2-5,TRBV5-1,-,TGCGCCAGCACCCGGGGGCCGGGTTCTCAAGAGACCCAGTACTTC,CASTRGPGSQETQYF
TRBD2,TRBJ2-5,TRBV5-4,-,TGTGCCAGCAGCACCGGTACTAGCGGGGGGCACCAAGAGACCCAGTACTTC,CASSTGTSGGHQETQYF
TRBD2,TRBJ2-1,TRBV7-2,few,TGTGCCAGCAGCTTAGATGCGGGGGGGCCCTACAATGAGCAGTTCTTC,CASSLDAGGPYNEQFF
-,TRBJ2-2,TRBV10-3,-,TGTGCCATCAGTCTAGGGGGGCGACGGGACACCGGGGAGCTGTTTTTT,CAISLGGRRDTGELFF
-,TRBJ2-1,TRBV6-5,-,TGTGCCAGCAGTTCGGGAACGTCCTACAATGAGCAGTTCTTC,CASSSGTSYNEQFF
-,TRBJ2-6,TRBV9,-,TGTGCCAGCAGCGTAGGTGGGACGTCTGGGGCCAACGTCCTGACTTTC,CASSVGGTSGANVLTF
TRBD2,TRBJ2-5,TRBV7-9,once,TGTGCCAGCAGCTGGTGGCAAGGCGGGAGTGCAGAGACCCAGTACTTC,CASSWWQGGSAETQYF
-,TRBJ1-1,TRBV11-3,few,TGTGCCAGCAGGACCGCAATGACCAGCAGAAGAGGTGAAGCTTTCTTT,CASRTAMTSRRGEAFF
TRBD2,TRBJ2-1,TRBV11-3,few,TGTGCCAGCAGCCTTCAGGGCGGGGGATCGGAAGAGCAGTTCTTC,CASSLQGGGSEEQFF
TRBD1,TRBJ1-5,TRBV28,once,TGTGCCAGCAGACCAACTCCACAGGGGAAGGGGCCCCAGCATTTT,CASRPTPQGKGPQHF
TRBD2,TRBJ2-3,TRBV18,-,TGTGCCAGCTCACCACCGTCGAACAGCGGGAGAAAAGATACGCAGTATTTT,CASSPPSNSGRKDTQYF
-,TRBJ1-1,TRBV6-6,-,TGTGCCACTACCGAGGGCAGGACCGCTTTCTTT,CATTEGRTAFF
-,TRBJ1-5,TRBV6-5,-,TGTGCCAGCAGTCGGGACGTCAGTCAGCCCCAGCATTTT,CASSRDVSQPQHF
TRBD1,TRBJ1-2,TRBV10-2,-,TGCGCCAGCCGACAGGGTGACTATGGCTACACCTTC,CASRQGDYGYTF
-,TRBJ1-3,TRBV12-5,-,TGTGCTAGTGGTCCCAAGGGACTGATTGGAAACACCATATATTTT,CASGPKGLIGNTIYF
-,TRBJ2-3,TRBV6-5,-,TGTGCCAGCAGTTACCTCCGGGGGGATACGCAGTATTTT,CASSYLRGDTQYF